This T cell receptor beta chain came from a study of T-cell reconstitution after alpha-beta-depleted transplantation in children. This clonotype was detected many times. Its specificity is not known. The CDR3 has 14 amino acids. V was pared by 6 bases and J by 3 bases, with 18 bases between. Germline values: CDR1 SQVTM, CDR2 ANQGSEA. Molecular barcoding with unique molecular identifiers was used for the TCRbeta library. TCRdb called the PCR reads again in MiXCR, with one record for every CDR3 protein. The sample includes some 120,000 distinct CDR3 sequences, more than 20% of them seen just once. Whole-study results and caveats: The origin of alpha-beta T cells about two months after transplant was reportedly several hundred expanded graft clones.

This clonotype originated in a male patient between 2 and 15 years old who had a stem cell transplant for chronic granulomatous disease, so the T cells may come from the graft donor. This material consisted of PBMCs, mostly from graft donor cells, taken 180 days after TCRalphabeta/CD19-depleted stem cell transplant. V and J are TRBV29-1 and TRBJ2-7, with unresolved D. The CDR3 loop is CSVLVGQKRYEQYF. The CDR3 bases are TGCAGCGTCTTGGTCGGGCAAAAACGCTACGAGCAGTACTTC.